This TCR beta chain is drawn from a study of blood T cell repertoires in COVID-19. Trimming took 6 bases from V and 5 from J; bases not matched to a gene: 10. The CDR3 extends over 15 amino acids. From germline, CDR1 is SEHNR and CDR2 FQNEAQ (reference sequence). The count of this clone is one. Sequenced by immunoSEQ multiplex PCR; TCRdb stores in-frame clones only, minus some. The sample holds some 380,000 clones; about 90% are singletons and the top ten take approximately 1.2%. This chain joins TRBV7-9 and TRBJ2-7; TRBD1 matches 10 bases. The clonotype comes from a man younger than 45 who had recovered from COVID-19. The sequenced sample consisted of PBMCs or T cells enriched from blood (not recorded which). The CDR3 is CASRATGGLSHEQYF. DNA of the CDR3: TGTGCCAGCAGAGCGACAGGGGGCCTTTCCCACGAGCAGTACTTC.